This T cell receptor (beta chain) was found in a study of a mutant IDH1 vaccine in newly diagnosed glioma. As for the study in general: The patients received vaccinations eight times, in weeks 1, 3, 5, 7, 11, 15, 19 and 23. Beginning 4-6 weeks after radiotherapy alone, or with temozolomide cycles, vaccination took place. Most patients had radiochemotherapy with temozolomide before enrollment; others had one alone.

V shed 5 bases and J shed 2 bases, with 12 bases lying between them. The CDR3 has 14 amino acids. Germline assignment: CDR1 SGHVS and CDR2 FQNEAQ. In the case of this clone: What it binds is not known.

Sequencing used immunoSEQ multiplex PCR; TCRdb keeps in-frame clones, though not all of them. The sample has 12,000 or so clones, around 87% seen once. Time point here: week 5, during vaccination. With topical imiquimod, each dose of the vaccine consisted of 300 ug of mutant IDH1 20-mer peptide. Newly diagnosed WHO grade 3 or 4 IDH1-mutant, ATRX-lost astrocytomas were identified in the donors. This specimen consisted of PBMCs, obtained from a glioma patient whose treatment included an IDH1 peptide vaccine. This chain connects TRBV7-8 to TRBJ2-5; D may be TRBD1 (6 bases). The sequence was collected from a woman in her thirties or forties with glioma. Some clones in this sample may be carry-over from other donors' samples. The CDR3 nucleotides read TGTGCCAGCAGCCTCCGACAGGCTCAAGAGACCCAGTACTTC. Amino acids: CASSLRQAQETQYF.